This T cell receptor (beta chain) is from a study of vaccination effects on CD4 cells after COVID-19. Overall study results and limits: Of the vaccine-induced clones from healthy vaccinees, merely 1 of 255 recognized common cold coronaviruses as well. By a late point after vaccination, infection- and vaccine-induced clones had shrunk markedly through clonal contraction.

This clone appeared a few times. Its specificity is unknown. Prior to sequencing, the ViraFEST assay stimulated PBMC with viral peptide pools, which expanded the antigen-specific CD4+ T cells. It was after roughly ten days of culture that CD4+ T cells were isolated. Neither prior SARS-CoV-2 infection nor positive nucleocapsid antibodies were present in the vaccine recipients. Sequenced by immunoSEQ multiplex PCR; TCRdb stores in-frame clones only, minus some. Seen here are 40,000 to 45,000 clones, around three quarters observed once, and the top ten hold 2.5% to 3%. Trimming at V came to 10 bases and at J to 0 bases, leaving 13 bases not matched to a gene. Germline loops: CDR1 MDHEN, CDR2 SYDVKM. The CDR3 is 17 residues long.

The sequencing used CD4+ T cells from PBMCs cultured with HCoV-NL63 spike peptides, collected before COVID-19 vaccination. This sequence was found in a human donor who received a COVID-19 vaccine. The chain couples TRBV28 to TRBJ1-5; 9 positions agree with TRBD1. CDR3 DNA: TGTGCCAACTACCGATCCCGGGACAGGGATAGCAATCAGCCCCAGCATTTT. This sequence encodes CANYRSRDRDSNQPQHF.